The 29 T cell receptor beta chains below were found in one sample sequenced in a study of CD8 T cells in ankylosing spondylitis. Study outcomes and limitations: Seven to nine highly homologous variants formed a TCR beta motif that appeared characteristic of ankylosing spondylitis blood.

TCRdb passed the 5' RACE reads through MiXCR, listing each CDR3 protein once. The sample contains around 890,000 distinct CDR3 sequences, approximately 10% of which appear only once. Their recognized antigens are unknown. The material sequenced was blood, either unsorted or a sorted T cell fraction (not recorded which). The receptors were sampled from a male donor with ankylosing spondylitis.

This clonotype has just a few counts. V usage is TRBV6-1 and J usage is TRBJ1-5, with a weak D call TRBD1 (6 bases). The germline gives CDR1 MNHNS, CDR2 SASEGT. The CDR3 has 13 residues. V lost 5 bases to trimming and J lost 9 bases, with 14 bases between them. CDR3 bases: TGTGCCAGCAGTCCGGACAGTAAGGGGCCCCAGCATTTT. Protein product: CASSPDSKGPQHF.

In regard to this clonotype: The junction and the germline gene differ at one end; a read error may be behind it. Here the CDR3 DNA reads TGCAGTGCTAGAGACCTCCCCAGGGGCAGGGTCTTC. Translating gives CSARDLPRGRVF. J is TRBJ2-1 and V is TRBV20-1, with D maybe TRBD1 (6 bases). There are 12 residues in the CDR3. Germline V lookup: CDR1 DFQATT, CDR2 SNEGSKA (reference sequence).

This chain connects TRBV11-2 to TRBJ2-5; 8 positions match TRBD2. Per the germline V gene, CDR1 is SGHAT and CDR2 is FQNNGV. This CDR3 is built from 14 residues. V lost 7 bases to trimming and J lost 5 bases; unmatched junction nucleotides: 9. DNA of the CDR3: TGTGCCAGCACGACTAGCGTGAGGGGGGAGACCCAGTACTTC. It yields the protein CASTTSVRGETQYF.

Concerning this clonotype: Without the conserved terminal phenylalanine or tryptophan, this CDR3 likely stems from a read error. In DNA, the CDR3 is TGCAGCGTTGGATCAGATACGCAGTATATT. It translates to CSVGSDTQYI. The rearrangement joins TRBV29-1 to TRBJ2-3; D is uncertain. V dropped 4 bases and J dropped 4 bases, with 3 bases sitting between them. CDR1 is SQVTM, CDR2 ANQGSEA, per germline. This CDR3 spans 10 amino acids.

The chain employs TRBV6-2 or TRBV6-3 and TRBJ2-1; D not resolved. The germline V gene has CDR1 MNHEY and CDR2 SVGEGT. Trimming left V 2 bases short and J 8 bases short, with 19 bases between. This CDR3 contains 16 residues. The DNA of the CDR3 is TGTGCCAGCAGTTACAAGGGCAACAACCCTCGGGATGAGCAGTTCTTC. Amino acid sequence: CASSYKGNNPRDEQFF.

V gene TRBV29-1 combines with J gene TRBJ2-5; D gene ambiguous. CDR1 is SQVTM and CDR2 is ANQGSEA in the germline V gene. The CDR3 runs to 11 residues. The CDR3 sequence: CRASVAETQYF. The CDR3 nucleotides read TGCAGAGCGAGCGTTGCAGAGACCCAGTACTTC. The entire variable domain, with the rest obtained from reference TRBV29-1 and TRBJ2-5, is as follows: SAVISQKPSRDICQRGTSLTIQCQVDSQVTMMFWYRQQPGQSLTLIATANQGSEATYESGFVIDKFPISRPNLTFSTLTVSNMSPEDSSIYLCRASVAETQYFGPGTRLLVL.

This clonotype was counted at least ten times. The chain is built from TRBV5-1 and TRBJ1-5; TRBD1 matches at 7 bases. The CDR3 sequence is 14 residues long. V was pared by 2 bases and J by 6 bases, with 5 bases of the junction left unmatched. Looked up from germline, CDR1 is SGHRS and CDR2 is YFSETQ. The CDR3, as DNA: TGCGCCAGCAGCTTAGGGGACAGAAGTCAGCCCCAGCATTTT. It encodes CASSLGDRSQPQHF.

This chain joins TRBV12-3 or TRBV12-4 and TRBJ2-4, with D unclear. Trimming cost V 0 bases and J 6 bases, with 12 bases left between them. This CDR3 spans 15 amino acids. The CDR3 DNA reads TGTGCCAGCAGTTTAGCGCACTCCCGGAGAAACATTCAGTACTTC. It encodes CASSLAHSRRNIQYF.

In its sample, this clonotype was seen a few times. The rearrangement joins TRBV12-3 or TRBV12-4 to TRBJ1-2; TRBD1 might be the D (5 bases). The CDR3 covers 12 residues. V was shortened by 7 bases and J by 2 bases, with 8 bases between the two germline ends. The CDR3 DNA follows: TGTGCCAGCAAGGCAGGGAACTATGGCTACACCTTC. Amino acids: CASKAGNYGYTF.

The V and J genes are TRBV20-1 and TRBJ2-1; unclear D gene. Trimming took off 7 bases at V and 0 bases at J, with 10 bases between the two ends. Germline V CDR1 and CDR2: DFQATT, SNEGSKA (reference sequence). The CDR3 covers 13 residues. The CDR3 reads CSVAIGSYNEQFF. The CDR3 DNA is TGCAGTGTGGCAATAGGCTCCTACAATGAGCAGTTCTTC.

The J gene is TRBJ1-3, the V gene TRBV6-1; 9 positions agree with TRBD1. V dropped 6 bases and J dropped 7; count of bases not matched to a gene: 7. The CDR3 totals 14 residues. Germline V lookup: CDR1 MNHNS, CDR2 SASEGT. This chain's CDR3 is CASRRGTGQNTIYF. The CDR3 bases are TGTGCCAGCAGAAGAGGGACAGGGCAGAACACCATATATTTT.

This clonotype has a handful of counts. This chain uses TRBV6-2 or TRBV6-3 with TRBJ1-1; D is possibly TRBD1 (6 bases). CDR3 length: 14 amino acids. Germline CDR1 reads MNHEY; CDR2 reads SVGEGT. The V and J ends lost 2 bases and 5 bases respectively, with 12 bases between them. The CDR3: CASSYDGQGTEAFF. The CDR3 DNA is TGTGCCAGCAGTTACGATGGGCAGGGGACTGAAGCTTTCTTT.

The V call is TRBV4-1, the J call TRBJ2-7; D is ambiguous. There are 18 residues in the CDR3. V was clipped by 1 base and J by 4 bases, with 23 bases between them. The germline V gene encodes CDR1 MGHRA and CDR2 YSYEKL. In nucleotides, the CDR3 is TGCGCCAGCAGCCAAGGGGCCCTTATTTCCCCGAGGAGATACGAGCAGTACTTC. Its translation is CASSQGALISPRRYEQYF.

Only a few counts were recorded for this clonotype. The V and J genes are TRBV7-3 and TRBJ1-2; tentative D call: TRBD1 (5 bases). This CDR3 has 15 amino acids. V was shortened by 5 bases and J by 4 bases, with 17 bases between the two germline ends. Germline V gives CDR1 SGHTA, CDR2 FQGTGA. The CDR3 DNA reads TGTGCCAGCAGCCCCCAGGGAGGGGTCAGCTATGGCTACACCTTC. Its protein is CASSPQGGVSYGYTF.

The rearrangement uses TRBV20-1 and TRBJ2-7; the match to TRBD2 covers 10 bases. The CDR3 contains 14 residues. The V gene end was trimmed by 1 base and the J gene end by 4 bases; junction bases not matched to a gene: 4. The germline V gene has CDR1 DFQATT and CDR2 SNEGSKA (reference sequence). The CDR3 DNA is TGCAGTGCTAGAGCAGCGGGGGGGATGTACGAGCAGTACTTC. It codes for CSARAAGGMYEQYF.

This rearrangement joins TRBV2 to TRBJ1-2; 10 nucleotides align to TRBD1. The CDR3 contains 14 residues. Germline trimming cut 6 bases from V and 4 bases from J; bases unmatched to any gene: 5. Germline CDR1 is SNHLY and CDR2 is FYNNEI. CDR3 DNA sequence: TGTGCCAGCAGGCCGGGACAGGGGATCTATGGCTACACCTTC. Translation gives CASRPGQGIYGYTF.

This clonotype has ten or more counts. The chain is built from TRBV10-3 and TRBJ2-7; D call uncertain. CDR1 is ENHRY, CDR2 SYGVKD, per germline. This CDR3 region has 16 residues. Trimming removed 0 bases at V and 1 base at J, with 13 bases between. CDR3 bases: TGTGCCATCAGTGAGTCCGGCTCCCTGGGATCCTACGAGCAGTACTTC. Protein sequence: CAISESGSLGSYEQYF.

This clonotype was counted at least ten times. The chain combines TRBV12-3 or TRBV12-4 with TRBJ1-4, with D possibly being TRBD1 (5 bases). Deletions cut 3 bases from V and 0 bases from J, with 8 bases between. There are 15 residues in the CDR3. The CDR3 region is CASSFQGATNEKLFF. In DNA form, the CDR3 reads TGTGCCAGCAGTTTTCAAGGGGCAACTAATGAAAAACTGTTTTTT.

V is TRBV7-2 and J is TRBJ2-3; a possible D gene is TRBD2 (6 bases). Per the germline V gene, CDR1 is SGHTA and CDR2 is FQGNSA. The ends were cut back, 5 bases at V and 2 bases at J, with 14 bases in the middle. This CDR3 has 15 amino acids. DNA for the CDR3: TGTGCCAGCAGCCCTCAGGTAGCGGTCACAGATACGCAGTATTTT. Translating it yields CASSPQVAVTDTQYF.

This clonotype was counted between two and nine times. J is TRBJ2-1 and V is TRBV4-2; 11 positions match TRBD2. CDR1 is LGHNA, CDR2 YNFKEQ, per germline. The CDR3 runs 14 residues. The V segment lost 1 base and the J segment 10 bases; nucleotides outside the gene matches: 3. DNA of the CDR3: TGTGCCAGCAGCCAAGTGTCTAGCGGGGGGGAGCAGTTCTTC. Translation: CASSQVSSGGEQFF.

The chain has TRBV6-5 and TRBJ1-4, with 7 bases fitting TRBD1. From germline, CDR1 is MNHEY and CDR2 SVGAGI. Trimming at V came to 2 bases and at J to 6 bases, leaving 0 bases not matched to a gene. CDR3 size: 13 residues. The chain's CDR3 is CASSYGTDEKLFF. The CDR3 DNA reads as TGTGCCAGCAGTTACGGGACAGATGAAAAACTGTTTTTT.

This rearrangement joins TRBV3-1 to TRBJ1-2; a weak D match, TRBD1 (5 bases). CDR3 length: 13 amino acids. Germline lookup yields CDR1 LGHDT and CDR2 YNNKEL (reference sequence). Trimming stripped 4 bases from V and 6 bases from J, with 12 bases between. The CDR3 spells CASSRGGMNGYTF. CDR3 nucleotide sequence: TGTGCCAGCAGCCGCGGGGGGATGAATGGCTACACCTTC.

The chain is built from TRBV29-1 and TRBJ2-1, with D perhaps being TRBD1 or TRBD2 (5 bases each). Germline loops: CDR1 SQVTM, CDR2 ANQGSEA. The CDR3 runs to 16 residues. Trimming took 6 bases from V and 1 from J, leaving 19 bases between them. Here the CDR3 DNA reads TGCAGCGTGGACCAAAGAGGGGCCCCGTCCTACAATGAGCAGTTCTTC. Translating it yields CSVDQRGAPSYNEQFF.

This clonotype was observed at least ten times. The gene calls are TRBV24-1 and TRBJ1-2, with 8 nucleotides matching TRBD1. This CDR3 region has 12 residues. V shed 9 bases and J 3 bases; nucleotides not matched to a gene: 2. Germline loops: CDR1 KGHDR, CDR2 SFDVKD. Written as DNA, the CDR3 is TGTGCCACCGCGGACAGGGACTATGGCTACACCTTC. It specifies CATADRDYGYTF.

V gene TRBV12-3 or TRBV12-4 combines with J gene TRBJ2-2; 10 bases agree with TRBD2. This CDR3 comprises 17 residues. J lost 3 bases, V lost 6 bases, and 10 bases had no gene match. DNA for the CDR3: TGTGCCAGCAGGAGCGGGAGGGGGTCAATTTACACCGGGGAGCTGTTTTTT. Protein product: CASRSGRGSIYTGELFF.

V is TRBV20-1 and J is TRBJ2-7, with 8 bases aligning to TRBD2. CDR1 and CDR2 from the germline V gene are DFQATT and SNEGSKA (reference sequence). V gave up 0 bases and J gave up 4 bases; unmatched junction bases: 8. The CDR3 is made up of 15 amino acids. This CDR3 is CSARDGIAGRYEQYF. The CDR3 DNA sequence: TGCAGTGCTAGAGATGGCATAGCGGGGAGATACGAGCAGTACTTC.

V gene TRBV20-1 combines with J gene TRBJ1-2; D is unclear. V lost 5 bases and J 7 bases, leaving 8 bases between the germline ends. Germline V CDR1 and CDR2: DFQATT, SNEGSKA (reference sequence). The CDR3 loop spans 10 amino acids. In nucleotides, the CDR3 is TGCAGTGCTCCAAAAAGTGGCTACACCTTC. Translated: CSAPKSGYTF.

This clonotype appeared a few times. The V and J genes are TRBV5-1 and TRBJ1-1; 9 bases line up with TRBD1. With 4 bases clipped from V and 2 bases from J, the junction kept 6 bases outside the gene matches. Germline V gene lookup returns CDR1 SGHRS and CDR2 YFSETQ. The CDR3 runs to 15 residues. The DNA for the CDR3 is TGCGCCAGCAGCCATTCGGGACAGGGAAACACTGAAGCTTTCTTT. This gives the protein CASSHSGQGNTEAFF. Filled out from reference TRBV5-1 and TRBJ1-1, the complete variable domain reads KAGVTQTPRYLIKTRGQQVTLSCSPISGHRSVSWYQQTPGQGLQFLFEYFSETQRNKGNFPGRFSGRQFSNSRSEMNVSTLELGDSALYLCASSHSGQGNTEAFFGQGTRLTVV.

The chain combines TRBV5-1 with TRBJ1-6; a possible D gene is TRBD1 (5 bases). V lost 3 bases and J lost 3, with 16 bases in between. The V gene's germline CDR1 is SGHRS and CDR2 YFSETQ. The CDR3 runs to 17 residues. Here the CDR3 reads CASSSGRQGHYNSPLHF. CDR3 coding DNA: TGCGCCAGCAGCTCGGGTCGGCAGGGTCACTATAATTCACCCCTCCACTTT.